Shown below are 22 T cell receptor beta chains from a single sample sequenced in a study of CD8 T cells in ankylosing spondylitis. TCRdb passed the 5' RACE reads through MiXCR, listing each CDR3 protein once. The table records hundreds of thousands of distinct CDR3 sequences, more than 25% of them present only once. The sample comprised blood, either unsorted or a sorted T cell fraction (not recorded which). Receptors originate from a male donor with ankylosing spondylitis or in good health (not recorded which).

In its sample, this clonotype was seen a few times. The chain recombines TRBV20-1 with TRBJ2-1; 10 bases match TRBD1. V trimming: 4 bases; J trimming: 8 bases; junction bases outside the gene matches: 5. The CDR3 totals 13 residues. The germline V gene encodes CDR1 DFQATT and CDR2 SNEGSKA (reference sequence). CDR3 sequence (DNA): TGCAGTGCTAAGACAGGGGGCTGGGATGAGCAGTTCTTC. This sequence encodes CSAKTGGWDEQFF.

This clonotype came up once. The chain combines TRBV10-3 with TRBJ2-4; either TRBD1 or TRBD2 may fit D (6 bases each). Trimming took off 4 bases at V and 6 bases at J, with 16 bases between the two ends. The germline gives CDR1 ENHRY, CDR2 SYGVKD. The CDR3 extends over 15 amino acids. The CDR3 region has the DNA TGTGCCATCAGTGGTGACGGGGGCCGGGGAAACATTCAGTACTTC. It yields the protein CAISGDGGRGNIQYF.

The V and J genes are TRBV4-1 and TRBJ1-5; D is uncertain. Trimming took off 0 bases at V and 10 bases at J, with 10 bases between the two ends. This CDR3 comprises 13 residues. CDR1 and CDR2 from the germline V gene are MGHRA and YSYEKL. CDR3 in amino acids: CASSQESPGPQHF. In DNA form, the CDR3 reads TGCGCCAGCAGCCAAGAATCTCCGGGACCCCAGCATTTT.

The chain uses TRBV12-3 or TRBV12-4 and TRBJ2-7; D gene ambiguous. This CDR3 is built from 15 residues. Trimming shortened V by 5 bases and J by 3 bases, and 17 bases separated the two germline ends. The CDR3 DNA reads as TGTGCCAGCAGTCAACCGAGACGGCATGGCTACGAGCAGTACTTC. The encoded protein is CASSQPRRHGYEQYF.

This clonotype was seen a handful of times. The chain is built from TRBV20-1 and TRBJ2-1; either TRBD1 or TRBD2 may fit D (5 bases each). This CDR3 has 15 residues. V was clipped by 6 bases and J by 9 bases, with 24 bases between them. CDR1 is DFQATT, CDR2 SNEGSKA, per germline (reference sequence). The CDR3 DNA reads TGCAGTGCCAGTCTAATCCCCGGGGCCAGGTTTGAGCAGTTCTTC. Encoded protein: CSASLIPGARFEQFF.

There are many counts of this clonotype. The rearrangement links TRBV20-1 to TRBJ2-7; a possible D gene is TRBD2 (5 bases). CDR3 length equals 14 residues. Germline V gene sequence: CDR1 DFQATT, CDR2 SNEGSKA (reference sequence). Trimming stripped 3 bases from V and 3 bases from J, with 15 bases between. In nucleotides, the CDR3 is TGCAGTGCTAGTCGCTGGGGAGAAAGCTACGAGCAGTACTTC. Translation: CSASRWGESYEQYF.

This rearrangement joins TRBV5-1 to TRBJ1-5, with a weak D call TRBD1 (5 bases). Between the trimmed V and J ends, which lost 0 bases and 4 bases, there was a span of 8 bases. Germline V gene data show CDR1 as SGHRS and CDR2 as YFSETQ. The CDR3 has 14 residues. The CDR3 reads CASSLGEGNQPQHF. DNA of the CDR3: TGCGCCAGCAGCTTGGGGGAGGGGAATCAGCCCCAGCATTTT.

The J gene is TRBJ2-1, the V gene TRBV7-6; D unclear. Germline V gene sequence: CDR1 SGHVS, CDR2 FNYEAQ. The V end was cut by 2 bases, the J end by 0 bases, with 5 bases between. This CDR3 comprises 14 residues. CDR3 amino acids: CASSLMDSYNEQFF. The DNA of the CDR3 is TGTGCCAGCAGCTTAATGGACTCCTACAATGAGCAGTTCTTC.

The chain employs TRBV20-1 and TRBJ1-1, with TRBD1 matching 8 bases. This CDR3 has 13 residues. Looked up from germline, CDR1 is DFQATT and CDR2 is SNEGSKA (reference sequence). The V and J ends lost 6 bases and 7 bases, in that order; junction bases with no gene match: 10. CDR3 residues: CSAWTGINLEAFF. CDR3 nucleotide sequence: TGCAGTGCGTGGACAGGGATTAACCTTGAAGCTTTCTTT.

The V and J genes are TRBV12-3 or TRBV12-4 and TRBJ2-3; D is undetermined. Trimming removed 2 bases at V and 2 bases at J, with 11 bases between. This CDR3 spans 15 amino acids. CDR3 sequence (DNA): TGTGCCAGCAGTTTAACGGAAGCTCCCACAGATACGCAGTATTTT. This sequence encodes CASSLTEAPTDTQYF.

Points on this clonotype: Germline is not matched at one junction end, which may reflect a read error. This chain connects TRBV7-6 to TRBJ2-2; D is ambiguous. The length of the CDR3 is 15 residues. The germline V gene has CDR1 SGHVS and CDR2 FNYEAQ. The CDR3 here is CASTLGAGDTGELFF. DNA for the CDR3: TGTGCCAGCACCTTAGGTGCTGGGGACACCGGGGAGCTGTTTTTT.

This clonotype was seen at least ten times. A junction end diverges from the germline sequence, so it may reflect a read error. V is TRBV10-2 and J is TRBJ2-7, with D possibly being TRBD1 (6 bases). The germline V gene has CDR1 WSHSY and CDR2 SAAADI. CDR3 size: 11 residues. CDR3 nucleotide sequence: TGCGCCAGCAGTGCGACAGGTCTCAGCTCCTTC. Protein: CASSATGLSSF.

This clonotype was detected a few times. The CDR3 spells CASSRPNPYEQYF. In DNA, the CDR3 is TGTGCCAGCAGTCGACCCAACCCTTACGAGCAGTACTTC. This chain links TRBV6-1 with TRBJ2-7; D call uncertain. The CDR3 is 13 residues long. V gave up 5 bases and J gave up 4 bases, with 12 bases separating them. Germline assignment: CDR1 MNHNS and CDR2 SASEGT.

This clonotype was seen a few times. The chain couples TRBV27 to TRBJ2-7; 8 nucleotides match TRBD1. The J segment lost 4 bases and the V segment lost 0 bases, leaving 5 bases of the junction unmatched. Per the germline V gene, CDR1 is MNHEY and CDR2 is SMNVEV (reference sequence). The length of the CDR3 is 15 residues. In DNA, the CDR3 is TGTGCCAGCAGTTTATCCGGGACAGGTCTGTACGAGCAGTACTTC. Protein sequence: CASSLSGTGLYEQYF.

This clonotype showed up many times. The rearrangement uses TRBV7-2 and TRBJ2-3; weak D call: TRBD1 (5 bases). V was trimmed by 2 bases and J by 6 bases, leaving 15 bases between them. The CDR3 has 15 residues. Per the germline V gene, CDR1 is SGHTA and CDR2 is FQGNSA. CDR3 DNA: TGTGCCAGCAGCTTAAGGGGAACAATTGGGGATACGCAGTATTTT. It is translated as CASSLRGTIGDTQYF.

J is TRBJ2-3 and V is TRBV5-1; tentative D call: TRBD2 (6 bases). The CDR3 loop spans 13 amino acids. In germline, CDR1 is SGHRS, CDR2 YFSETQ. Trimming stripped 2 bases from V and 6 bases from J, with 10 bases between. This CDR3 reads CASSFSGYDTQYF. CDR3 sequence (DNA): TGCGCCAGCAGCTTCAGCGGGTACGATACGCAGTATTTT.

This clonotype was seen a few times. J is TRBJ2-4 and V is TRBV30, with D uncertain. The germline V gene encodes CDR1 GTSNPN and CDR2 SVGIG (reference sequence). The V end lost 3 bases, the J end lost 3 bases, and 3 bases lay between the germline ends. This CDR3 is built from 11 residues. In DNA, the CDR3 is TGTGCCTGGAGCGTCAAAAACATTCAGTACTTC. Encoded protein: CAWSVKNIQYF.

There are a few counts of this clonotype. The V and J genes are TRBV10-3 and TRBJ2-7; TRBD2 matches 11 bases. Germline V gene lookup returns CDR1 ENHRY and CDR2 SYGVKD. The junction had 2 bases not matched to a gene; V was cut back by 5 bases and J by 2 bases. The CDR3 runs 14 residues. CDR3 amino acids: CAISSTSGAYEQYF. CDR3 coding DNA: TGTGCCATCAGTTCGACTAGCGGGGCCTACGAGCAGTACTTC.

This clonotype was recorded a few times. This chain joins TRBV6-5 and TRBJ1-4; unclear D gene. Germline V gene lookup returns CDR1 MNHEY and CDR2 SVGAGI. Trimming removed 3 bases from V and 8 bases from J, with 13 bases in between. This CDR3 is 14 amino acids long. The CDR3 region is CASSYRGSREKLFF. CDR3 DNA: TGTGCCAGCAGTTATCGGGGTTCCAGAGAAAAACTGTTTTTT.

This clonotype was seen a handful of times. The chain is built from TRBV20-1 and TRBJ1-2; 7 bases are shared with TRBD1. The V segment lost 3 bases and the J segment 3 bases; nucleotides outside the gene matches: 7. The CDR3 length is 14 residues. CDR1 is DFQATT, CDR2 SNEGSKA, per germline (reference sequence). CDR3 loop: CSASGRGRDYGYTF. CDR3 DNA sequence: TGCAGTGCTAGTGGGAGGGGGCGCGACTATGGCTACACCTTC.

This clonotype was counted only a few times. The J gene is TRBJ2-3, the V gene TRBV7-9, with D unresolved. This CDR3 is 16 amino acids long. The V end was cut by 6 bases, the J end by 1 base, with 17 bases between. Per germline, CDR1 SEHNR and CDR2 FQNEAQ (reference sequence). CDR3 amino acids: CASSFGRERGTDTQYF. Here the CDR3 DNA reads TGTGCCAGCAGTTTCGGAAGGGAAAGGGGCACAGATACGCAGTATTTT.

The chain carries TRBV20-1 and TRBJ2-5, with a possible D match to TRBD2 (5 bases). From germline, CDR1 is DFQATT and CDR2 SNEGSKA (reference sequence). The CDR3 totals 13 residues. V lost 3 bases, J lost 5 bases, and 13 bases lay in between. CDR3 in amino acids: CSARGRGRETQYF. The CDR3 DNA is TGCAGTGCTAGGGGGAGAGGGCGGGAGACCCAGTACTTC.